This is a list of T cell receptor beta chains from one sample in a study of shared clonotypes between healthy human individuals. Assay used: immunoSEQ multiplex PCR; TCRdb lists only in-frame clones, some missing. This table holds a few million clones, roughly 92% found once. The sample taken for sequencing was naive CD4+ T cells from PBMCs. These receptors all come from a young man in good health. Some clones in this sample may be carry-over from other donors' samples. The CDR3 runs from the conserved cysteine through the conserved F or W. D genes are given only for firm matches. Clone sizes are given selectively: once, few, many, or a class where the clone is expanded.

v_gene	j_gene	abundance	d_gene	CDR3aa	CDR3nt
TRBV7-8	TRBJ2-7	.	TRBD1	CASRPGQGVHYEQYF	TGTGCCAGCAGACCCGGACAGGGGGTTCATTACGAGCAGTACTTC
TRBV18	TRBJ1-1	.	.	CASSPRSEYSEAFF	TGTGCCAGCTCACCCCGAAGCGAGTACTCGGAAGCTTTCTTT
TRBV4-1	TRBJ2-1	.	TRBD2	CASTLSGESSYNEQFF	TGCGCCAGCACCCTGAGCGGGGAGAGCTCCTACAATGAGCAGTTCTTC
TRBV5-1	TRBJ2-1	.	TRBD1	CASSSGQPVYNEQFF	TGCGCCAGCAGCTCGGGACAGCCGGTCTACAATGAGCAGTTCTTC
TRBV6-5	TRBJ1-1	.	TRBD1	CASSYWSGGKTEAFF	TGTGCCAGCAGTTACTGGTCAGGGGGCAAGACTGAAGCTTTCTTT
TRBV18	TRBJ1-1	few	.	CASSGQKNTEAFF	TGTGCCAGCTCAGGACAGAAGAACACTGAAGCTTTCTTT
TRBV5-1	TRBJ1-3	few	.	CASSLEQAPIYF	TGCGCCAGCAGCTTGGAGCAGGCACCCATATATTTT
TRBV5-1	TRBJ2-3	.	.	CASSLSLGGAGTDTQYF	TGCGCCAGCAGCTTGAGTTTGGGGGGCGCAGGCACAGATACGCAGTATTTT
TRBV28	TRBJ2-7	.	.	CASSFTPGTRTYEQYF	TGTGCCAGCAGTTTCACGCCCGGGACTCGAACCTACGAGCAGTACTTC
TRBV5-1	TRBJ2-2	.	TRBD2	CASSWGLAGEWTGELFF	TGCGCCAGCAGCTGGGGACTAGCGGGAGAATGGACCGGGGAGCTGTTTTTT
TRBV18	TRBJ1-2	few	.	CASSPSGGEGYTF	TGTGCCAGCTCACCGTCGGGGGGCGAGGGCTACACCTTC
TRBV4-1	TRBJ2-7	.	TRBD2	CASSQTTSGRAYEQYF	TGCGCCAGCAGCCAAACTACTAGCGGGAGAGCCTACGAGCAGTACTTC
TRBV23-1	TRBJ1-1	.	.	CASSQMGGVEAFF	TGCGCCAGCAGTCAGATGGGTGGGGTTGAAGCTTTCTTT
TRBV4-2	TRBJ2-1	once	.	CASSQGGLEYNEQFF	TGTGCCAGCAGCCAAGGGGGACTGGAATACAATGAGCAGTTCTTC
TRBV9	TRBJ2-3	.	TRBD2	CASSPRTSGTRVNTQYF	TGTGCCAGCAGCCCCAGGACTAGCGGGACCAGAGTGAATACGCAGTATTTT
TRBV29-1	TRBJ2-2	.	TRBD2	CSVEGARTSYGTGELFF	TGCAGCGTTGAAGGGGCAAGGACTAGCTATGGCACCGGGGAGCTGTTTTTT
TRBV27	TRBJ2-3	.	TRBD1	CASSGADRVQDTQYF	TGTGCCAGCAGTGGGGCGGACAGGGTACAAGATACGCAGTATTTT
TRBV7-2	TRBJ1-1	.	.	CASSLGVMNTEAFF	TGTGCCAGCAGCCTGGGGGTGATGAACACTGAAGCTTTCTTT
TRBV19	TRBJ2-7	.	TRBD1	CASSIAAQGFDEQYF	TGTGCCAGTAGTATAGCAGCACAGGGGTTCGACGAGCAGTACTTC
TRBV6-5	TRBJ2-5	.	.	CASSRQEGETQYF	TGTGCCAGCAGTCGACAGGAGGGGGAGACCCAGTACTTC
TRBV5-1	TRBJ2-1	.	.	CASTFLAGHDNEQFF	TGCGCCAGCACCTTTCTGGCAGGGCATGACAATGAGCAGTTCTTC
TRBV4-3	TRBJ2-3	.	.	CASSLAAVGTDTQYF	TGCGCCAGCAGCCTGGCGGCGGTTGGGACAGATACGCAGTATTTT
TRBV19	TRBJ2-5	.	.	CASSIVLALTGETQYF	TGTGCCAGTAGTATCGTCCTAGCGCTCACGGGGGAGACCCAGTACTTC
TRBV7-9	TRBJ2-3	.	TRBD2	CASSLVHSGSFPDTQYF	TGTGCCAGCAGCTTAGTACATAGCGGGAGCTTCCCAGATACGCAGTATTTT
TRBV19	TRBJ1-2	.	.	CASSISAGANYGYTF	TGTGCCAGTAGTATCTCCGCAGGGGCGAACTATGGCTACACCTTC
TRBV2	TRBJ2-5	.	TRBD1	CASSGTGGETQYF	TGTGCCAGCAGCGGGACAGGGGGAGAGACCCAGTACTTC
TRBV18	TRBJ1-4	.	TRBD1	CASSPGQGGSEKLFF	TGTGCCAGCTCACCCGGACAGGGAGGAAGTGAAAAACTGTTTTTT
TRBV4-1	TRBJ2-1	.	TRBD2	CASSQGGGRGNNEQFF	TGCGCCAGCAGCCAAGGGGGCGGGAGGGGAAACAATGAGCAGTTCTTC
TRBV27	TRBJ2-3	.	TRBD2	CASSLGLVNSGTQYF	TGTGCCAGCAGCCTTGGACTAGTGAACTCGGGTACGCAGTATTTT
TRBV25-1	TRBJ2-2	.	.	CASRTGSWAGELFF	TGTGCCAGCCGAACAGGGTCTTGGGCCGGGGAGCTGTTTTTT
TRBV18	TRBJ2-2	.	.	CASSPRWDTDTGELFF	TGTGCCAGCTCACCACGATGGGACACGGACACCGGGGAGCTGTTTTTT
TRBV19	TRBJ2-6	once	.	CASSIAFSGANVLTF	TGTGCCAGTAGTATAGCGTTCTCTGGGGCCAACGTCCTGACTTTC
TRBV19	TRBJ2-3	.	.	CASSIGGLPPPDTQYF	TGTGCCAGTAGTATAGGGGGACTTCCTCCCCCAGATACGCAGTATTTT
TRBV9	TRBJ2-7	.	.	CASSARLEGSFEQYF	TGTGCCAGCAGCGCAAGACTGGAAGGGTCCTTCGAGCAGTACTTC
TRBV19	TRBJ2-1	.	TRBD1	CASSLTQGSNEQFF	TGTGCCAGTAGTTTAACACAGGGGAGCAATGAGCAGTTCTTC
TRBV6-6	TRBJ1-1	.	.	CASTEDTLNTEAFF	TGTGCCAGCACGGAGGACACGCTGAACACTGAAGCTTTCTTT
TRBV10-3	TRBJ1-1	.	.	CAIGGSTSNTEAFF	TGTGCCATCGGAGGGAGTACATCGAACACTGAAGCTTTCTTT
TRBV30	TRBJ2-3	.	.	CAWSPKSTQYF	TGTGCCTGGAGTCCTAAGTCTACGCAGTATTTT
TRBV6-1	TRBJ1-1	few	.	CASSEAGWVNTEAFF	TGTGCCAGCAGTGAAGCGGGGTGGGTGAACACTGAAGCTTTCTTT
TRBV5-1	TRBJ2-5	.	.	CASSLEGGSETQYF	TGCGCCAGCAGCTTGGAAGGGGGATCAGAGACCCAGTACTTC
TRBV6-5	TRBJ1-4	.	.	CASSYSGEKLFF	TGTGCCAGCAGTTACTCAGGGGAAAAACTGTTTTTT
TRBV6-5	TRBJ2-7	.	.	CASSYIQGPFEQYF	TGTGCCAGCAGTTACATACAGGGACCCTTCGAGCAGTACTTC
TRBV7-7	TRBJ2-3	once	TRBD1	CASSLGTGATDTQYF	TGTGCCAGCAGCCTTGGGACAGGGGCAACAGATACGCAGTATTTT
TRBV19	TRBJ2-2	.	.	CASSPQAGTTNTGELFF	TGTGCCAGTAGCCCCCAGGCCGGGACCACGAACACCGGGGAGCTGTTTTTT
TRBV7-2	TRBJ2-6	once	.	CASSSDVGANVLTF	TGTGCCAGCAGCTCTGACGTGGGGGCCAACGTCCTGACTTTC
TRBV11-2	TRBJ2-5	.	.	CASSGGAEETQYF	TGTGCCAGCAGCGGGGGGGCTGAAGAGACCCAGTACTTC
TRBV11-3	TRBJ2-5	.	.	CASSLSLGGLQETQYF	TGTGCCAGCAGCTTAAGTCTCGGCGGACTACAAGAGACCCAGTACTTC
TRBV28	TRBJ2-1	.	TRBD2	CASTTGTSYFNEQFF	TGTGCCAGCACTACCGGGACTAGCTACTTCAATGAGCAGTTCTTC
TRBV5-1	TRBJ2-1	.	TRBD1	CASSRQGQGTTDDEQFF	TGCGCCAGCAGCCGGCAGGGACAGGGAACGACTGACGATGAGCAGTTCTTC